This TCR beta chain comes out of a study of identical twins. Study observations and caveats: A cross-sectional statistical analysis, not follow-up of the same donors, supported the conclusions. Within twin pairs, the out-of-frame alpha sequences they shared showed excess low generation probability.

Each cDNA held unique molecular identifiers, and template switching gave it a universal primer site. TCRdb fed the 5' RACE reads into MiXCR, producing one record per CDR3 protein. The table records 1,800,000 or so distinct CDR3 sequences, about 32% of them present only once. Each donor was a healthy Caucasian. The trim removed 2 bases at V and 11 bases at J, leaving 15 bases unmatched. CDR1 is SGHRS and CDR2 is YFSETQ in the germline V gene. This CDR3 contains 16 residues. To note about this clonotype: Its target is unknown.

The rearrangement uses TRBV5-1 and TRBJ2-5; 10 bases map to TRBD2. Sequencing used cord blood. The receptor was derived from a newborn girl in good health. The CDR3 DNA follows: TGCGCCAGCAGCTTTACCGGACTAGCGGTGTACAATGAGCAGTACTTC. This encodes CASSFTGLAVYNEQYF.